This T cell receptor (beta chain) was observed in a study of cytomegalovirus exposure and HLA in healthy donors (dated 2017 in TCRdb). The study in broad terms: According to an earlier analysis of 550 to 700 of the donors, 150 million to 200 million T cells yielded 117 million unique TCR beta sequences and 276 Gb of sequence data. Approximately 310 gigabases of sequencing data and roughly 90 million unique TCR sequences were included in an early release covering several hundred HLA-typed donors. Of the roughly 430 genotyped donors, approximately 80% fell in the genetic ancestry cluster associated with self-reported Caucasian donors. The study aimed to test whether signatures of past pathogen exposure could be identified by cataloging public T cell receptors. The study used immunosequencing to profile the T cell repertoires of approximately 630 subjects and linked those repertoires to cytomegalovirus serostatus. Besides the first cohort of 550 to 750 subjects, a separate validation cohort made up of 95 to 150 different subjects was used. The study combined high-throughput TCR immunosequencing, statistical association of individual TCRs with disease status, and machine learning to predict cytomegalovirus infection status. In a later analysis, previously published TCR beta repertoires from several hundred donors were re-analyzed and high-resolution HLA genotyping was added so that TCR occurrence patterns could be studied. In the later analysis, no new phenotypic data were used to find candidate immune exposures; instead, reliance was placed on TCR beta sequences and their occurrence across donors. To decide whether each TCR beta V gene segment behaved as functional or pseudogenic, an earlier analysis of approximately 590 of the donors relied on high-throughput TCR beta sequencing. Donor age, sex, ethnicity and CMV serostatus were compiled together with the repertoire data. A later genetic analysis took genome-wide SNP genotypes for about three fifths of the 666 donors and used that subset as a discovery cohort. Every repertoire in the discovery cohort had been generated on one and the same sequencing platform. Both class I and class II loci were covered by HLA typing, at four-digit resolution. Typing coverage varied by locus: about 629-640 donors for A, B, C, DRB1 and DQB1; approximately 560 for DQA1; about 590 for DPA1; some 470 for DPB1. About 5 DR-DQ haplotypes were handled as single units for association and clustering, since linkage in the cohort was strong. Among 300 to 500 genotyped donors of the cohort, an average of roughly 230,000 unique TCR beta nucleotide sequences was sequenced per donor, of which about 18% were non-productive.

The library was made by the immunoSEQ multiplex PCR assay. The multiplex PCR relied on a mix of 60 forward primers for TCR Vbeta segments and 13 reverse primers for TCR Jbeta segments. The CDR3 region of rearranged TCR beta genes was amplified from genomic DNA with a multiplex PCR assay. On the Illumina HiSeq System, the amplified TCR beta libraries were sequenced as 87-base-pair reads. As for how the authors treated the data: A later analysis counted about 80 million unique TCR beta chains across the roughly 700 repertoires, and 9 million to 14 million of these chains were shared by at least two donors. A nearest-neighbor algorithm error-corrected the raw reads and collapsed the reads into unique sequences, merging closely related sequences to remove PCR and sequencing errors. V, D and J gene segments were assigned by aligning CDR3 sequences to IMGT reference sequences. For a sequence to be retained, at least a six-nucleotide match to both a V gene segment and a J gene segment was required. Rearrangements were called productive when the CDR3 lacked stop codons and stayed in frame with V and J; all others were non-productive. Following IMGT convention, CDR3 was defined as the stretch from the second conserved V-encoded cysteine up to the conserved J-encoded phenylalanine. In an earlier analysis of 500 to 650 of the donors, sequences lacking an unambiguous match to a single V gene segment were excluded. An earlier analysis of several hundred of the donors called V segments functional above 56.7% productive rearrangements and segregating when the between-donor standard deviation exceeded 5%. A statistical classification framework was built for diagnosing cytomegalovirus status from the catalog of TCR beta chain sequences. V and J gene assignment, in a later analysis, came from comparing TCR nucleotide sequences with IMGT/GENE-DB human TR gene sequences. The TCRdist pipeline was used in a later analysis to assign CDR3 sequences and most-parsimonious VDJ recombination scenarios. A later analysis defined each TCR beta chain by its CDR3 amino acid sequence plus V-gene family, and excluded reads lacking a unique V-gene family. In a later analysis, several hundred highly shared, low-generation-probability nucleotide sequences were removed to address suspected cross-contamination and a sequencing artifact. For each public chain, a later analysis derived a clonal expansion index from normalized ranks of inferred template counts within each repertoire. A later analysis computed generation probabilities with a VDJ recombination model fitted to out-of-frame rearrangements, and checked the results against IGoR. Hypergeometric tests were used in a later analysis to score TCR-TCR, TCR-HLA and TCR-CMV co-occurrence, with a repertoire-size bias correction applied to the TCR pairs. In a later analysis, false discovery rates were estimated by permuting HLA or CMV assignments 20 times. A later analysis grouped co-occurring TCRs with DBSCAN, adding TCRdist sequence similarity when clustering within HLA-allele-positive subsets. Repertoires with fewer than 30,000 or more than 120,000 public chains, plus five repertoires with anomalous nucleotide sharing, were excluded from co-occurrence clustering. Sourced from immuneACCESS, this table was stored by TCRdb with only in-frame sequences that have V and J called. A share of the clones is absent; for the studies checked, an unresolved V gene accounts for under half, and the remainder has no known explanation. The DNA gave D and trimming, while V, J and clone size come from that table. The sample contains about 170,000 clones, 80% to 90% of them found a single time. Roughly 0.69% of the sample lies in the top ten.

On the study overall, not on this receptor specifically: In a later analysis, the rate of TCR association differed among HLA loci, with DRB1 alleles having the most associated TCRs and HLA-C alleles having the fewest. Specific HLA alleles were associated with 15,000 to 20,000 TCR beta sequences at a false discovery rate of 0.05 in a later analysis. Several of the top co-occurrence clusters appeared to be linked to parvovirus B19, influenza, CMV and Epstein-Barr virus, according to a later analysis. A further reported finding was that TCR beta sequences accurately predicted the HLA-A and HLA-B alleles for most subjects in the first cohort. In a later genetic analysis, a missense DCLRE1C variant was associated with V-gene and J-gene trimming of TCR beta chains, and the association was replicated in an independent cohort. A total of 150 to 200 TCR beta chains were listed by the study as associated with cytomegalovirus. The earlier analysis of around 600 of the donors excluded some 15 rarely observed V segments, including chromosome 9 orphons, because counts were too low. Roughly uniform sequencing depth across donors was assumed in presence/absence analyses, although this assumption may not hold. CMV serostatus was the only immune exposure information available for the cohort. According to the authors, the approach could potentially be generalized to other disease states and immunological phenotypes. According to a later genetic analysis, donors in an Asian-associated ancestry cluster had fewer N-insertions in productive TCRs than the approximately 700-donor mean. This cohort had only TCR beta chains sequenced, and the lack of alpha or paired-chain data limited which features could be detected. When HLA alleles, especially DR and DQ, strongly co-occurred, attributing TCR associations to individual alleles was difficult. Three of the identified cytomegalovirus-associated TCR beta chains were confirmed in vitro to be specific for cytomegalovirus antigens. A later analysis found that HLA-associated TCR beta chains were more clonally expanded and had lower generation probabilities than equally common non-associated chains. A group of highly shared sequence variants was considered likely to be a technical artifact of the sequencing pipeline. Linkage disequilibrium might explain the correlated functional status among segregating V segments, but an unknown experimental factor could not be excluded. In an earlier analysis of about 600 of the donors, most TCR beta V segments appeared in productive rearrangements about 90% or about 30% of the time, broadly matching IMGT annotations. In both the original and validation cohorts, the classifier was reported to diagnose cytomegalovirus status with high specificity and sensitivity. Because some donors lacked HLA typing at each locus, the association tests relied only on the typed subset. In a later analysis, most CMV-associated TCR beta chains were found to appear HLA-restricted, with HLA associations seemingly driven largely by CMV exposure. Most TCR sequences were seen in very few donors, while some public TCRs were found in many individuals.

Of note for this clone: Its antigen has not been determined. Base qualities are missing; no much larger clone stands one base away.

The cohort comprised more than 550 healthy bone marrow donors. Cohort members were all nominally healthy when sampled, although unrecorded immune exposures were likely present. The donor was CMV seronegative and was included in the group of several hundred seronegative cohort members. A peripheral blood sample was collected from each donor, and TCR beta sequencing was performed on peripheral blood mononuclear cells. The Qiagen DNeasy Blood Extraction Kit was used to extract genomic DNA from the blood cell samples. Sample: PBMCs. The clonotype originates from a woman aged 18-29 years in good health and CMV-seronegative.

The CDR3 loop reads CASSGGQGVAETQYF. In nucleotides, the sequence is TGCGCCAGCAGCGGGGGACAGGGGGTCGCAGAGACCCAGTACTTC. The receptor chain draws on TRBV5-1 and TRBJ2-5; 11 bases in the middle match TRBD1. The germline V gene specifies SGHRS as CDR1 and YFSETQ as CDR2. For this chain, trimming is 4 bases at the V end and 4 bases at the J end, and the number of junction bases without a gene match is 6. Reading from cysteine to phenylalanine, the CDR3 counts 15 amino acids. The only DNA kept is the CDR3, 45 bases in frame from the first base.